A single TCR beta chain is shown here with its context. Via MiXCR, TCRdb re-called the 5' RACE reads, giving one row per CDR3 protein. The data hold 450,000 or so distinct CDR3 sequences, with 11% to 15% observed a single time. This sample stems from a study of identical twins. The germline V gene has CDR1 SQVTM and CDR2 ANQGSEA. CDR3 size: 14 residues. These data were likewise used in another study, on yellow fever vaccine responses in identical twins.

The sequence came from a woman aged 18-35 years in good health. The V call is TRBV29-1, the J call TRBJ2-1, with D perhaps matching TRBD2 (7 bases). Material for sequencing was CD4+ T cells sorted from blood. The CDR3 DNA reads TGCATAGTTGGGGGGGGGCCAGGCCTCGATGAGCAGTTCTTC. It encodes CIVGGGPGLDEQFF.